Given below is one T cell receptor (beta chain) in context. Its specificity is not known. Germline values: CDR1 SGHAT, CDR2 FQNNGV. This CDR3 region has 15 residues. TCRdb reprocessed the 5' RACE reads and stores each CDR3 protein as one record, lacking DNA. The sample table sets out around 280,000 distinct CDR3 sequences. The sample is drawn from a study of T cells expressing NK-cell markers. Study-wide points: In 5 or 6 donors, dominant CD3+CD56+NKG2C+ clonotypes ranked among the top 10 CD8+ clonotypes.

The clonotype comes from a young man in good health. Material: blood T cells: a sorted CD56 or NKG2C T cell subset, CD4+ or CD8+ T cells, or bulk PBMC T cells (not recorded which). V gene TRBV11-2 combines with J gene TRBJ2-7; TCRdb proposes TRBD2, but this gene call is untestable without DNA. The CDR3: CASRRIGLLNYEQYF.